This T cell receptor beta chain was captured by sequencing in a study of response to subunit inactivated influenza vaccine. Findings and caveats of the study: There was a suggestion from the authors that each seasonal influenza vaccination recruits few new T cells.

Many counts were recorded for this clonotype. What it recognizes is unknown. This CDR3 has 14 residues. Per germline, CDR1 KGHSH and CDR2 LQKENI. One entry per CDR3 protein, called by TCRdb with MiXCR from the RT-PCR reads. This table has around 480,000 distinct CDR3 sequences, about 17% appearing once. The sample was CD4+ T cells sorted from PBMCs, taken approximately 25 months after vaccination. The rearrangement uses TRBV18 and TRBJ2-3; a possible D gene is TRBD2 (5 bases). The TCR originated in a man between 50 and 75 years old who received an inactivated influenza vaccine. The CDR3 DNA follows: TGTGCTAGCAGCCCCGGACTCAGCACAGATACGCAGTATTTT. Protein product: CASSPGLSTDTQYF.